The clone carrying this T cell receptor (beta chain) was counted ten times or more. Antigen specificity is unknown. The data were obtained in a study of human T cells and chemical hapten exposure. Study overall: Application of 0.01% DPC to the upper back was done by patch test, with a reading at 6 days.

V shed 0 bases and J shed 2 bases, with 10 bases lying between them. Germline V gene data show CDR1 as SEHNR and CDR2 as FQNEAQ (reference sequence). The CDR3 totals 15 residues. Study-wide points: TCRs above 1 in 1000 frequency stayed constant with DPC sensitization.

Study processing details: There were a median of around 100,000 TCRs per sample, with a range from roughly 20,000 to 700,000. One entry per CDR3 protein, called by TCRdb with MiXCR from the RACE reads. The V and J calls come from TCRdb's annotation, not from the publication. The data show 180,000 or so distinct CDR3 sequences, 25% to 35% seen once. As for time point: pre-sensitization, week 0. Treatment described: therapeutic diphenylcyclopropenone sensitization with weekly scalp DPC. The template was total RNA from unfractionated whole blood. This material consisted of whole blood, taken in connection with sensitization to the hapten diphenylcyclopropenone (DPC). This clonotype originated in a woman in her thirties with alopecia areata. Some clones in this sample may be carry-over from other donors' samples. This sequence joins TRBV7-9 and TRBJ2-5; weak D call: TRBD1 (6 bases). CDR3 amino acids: CASSLAAGTQETQYF. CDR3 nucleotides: TGTGCCAGCAGCTTAGCGGCAGGGACACAAGAGACCCAGTACTTC.